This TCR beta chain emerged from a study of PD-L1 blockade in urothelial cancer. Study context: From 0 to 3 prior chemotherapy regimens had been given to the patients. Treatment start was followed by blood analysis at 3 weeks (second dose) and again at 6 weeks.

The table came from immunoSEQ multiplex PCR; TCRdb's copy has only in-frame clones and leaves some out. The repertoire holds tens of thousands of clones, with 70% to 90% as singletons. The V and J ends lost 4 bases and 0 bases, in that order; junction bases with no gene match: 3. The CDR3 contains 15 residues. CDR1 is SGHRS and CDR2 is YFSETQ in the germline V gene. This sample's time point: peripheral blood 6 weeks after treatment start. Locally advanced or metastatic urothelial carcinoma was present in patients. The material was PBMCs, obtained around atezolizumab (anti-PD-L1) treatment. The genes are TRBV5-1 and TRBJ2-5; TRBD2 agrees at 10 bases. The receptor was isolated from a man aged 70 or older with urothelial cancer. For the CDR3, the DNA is TGCGCCAGCAGCCGGACTAGCGGAAACCAAGAGACCCAGTACTTC. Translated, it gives CASSRTSGNQETQYF.